These 31 T cell receptor beta chains came from one sample sequenced in a study of early T cells in non-severe SARS-CoV-2 infection. TCRdb ran MiXCR on the 5' RACE reads and lists one entry per CDR3 protein. The sample records roughly 80,000 distinct CDR3 sequences, around 16% being singletons. The sample consisted of whole blood. The receptors here all came from an adult who was a healthcare worker with PCR-confirmed SARS-CoV-2 infection or an uninfected control (not recorded which).

This clonotype has at least ten counts. J is TRBJ2-3 and V is TRBV10-3, with TRBD1 matching 9 bases. The CDR3 sequence is 15 residues long. Per germline, CDR1 ENHRY and CDR2 SYGVKD. V shed 6 bases and J 3 bases; nucleotides not matched to a gene: 7. CDR3 nucleotide sequence: TGTGCCATCAGACATGACAGGGGGAGTACAGATACGCAGTATTTT. This codes for CAIRHDRGSTDTQYF.

The chain is built from TRBV30 and TRBJ2-6, with 8 nucleotides matching TRBD1. V shed 5 bases, J shed 8 bases, and the junction held 14 bases outside the gene matches. The CDR3 has 16 amino acids. CDR1 is GTSNPN, CDR2 SVGIG, per germline (reference sequence). Here the CDR3 DNA reads TGTGCCTGGGGCCGACCGACAGGGGTAGGAACCAACGTCCTGACTTTC. It is translated as CAWGRPTGVGTNVLTF. Looking up the rest from reference TRBV30 and TRBJ2-6 gives the full variable domain: SQTIHQWPATLVQPVGSPLSLECTVEGTSNPNLYWYRQAAGRGLQLLFYSVGIGQISSEVPQNLSASRPQDRQFILSSKKLLLSDSGFYLCAWGRPTGVGTNVLTFGAGSRLTVL.

The genes are TRBV10-3 and TRBJ2-5, with 13 bases matching TRBD2. Trimming took 0 bases from V and 1 from J; bases not matched to a gene: 5. Germline loops: CDR1 ENHRY, CDR2 SYGVKD. CDR3 length equals 18 residues. The CDR3 is CAISESGTSGNSQETQYF. In nucleotides, the CDR3 is TGTGCCATCAGTGAGTCCGGGACTAGCGGGAACTCCCAAGAGACCCAGTACTTC.

The chain is built from TRBV6-4 and TRBJ2-3; TRBD2 aligns across 8 bases. The germline gives CDR1 MRHNA, CDR2 SNTAGT. V was pared by 8 bases and J by 2 bases, with 9 bases of the junction left unmatched. This CDR3 contains 15 residues. This CDR3 reads CASSPLAGFTDTQYF. The CDR3 DNA sequence: TGTGCCAGCTCCCCTTTAGCGGGATTCACAGATACGCAGTATTTT.

Comment on this clonotype: Possible read error: a much larger clone is one base away. The V call is TRBV7-6, the J call TRBJ2-5; D perhaps matches TRBD2 (5 bases). The CDR3 spans 16 residues. Trimming removed 11 bases from V and 2 bases from J, with 24 bases in between. Germline lookup yields CDR1 SGHVS and CDR2 FNYEAQ. The CDR3 loop is CAGTLSVPGSQETQYF. In DNA form, the CDR3 reads TGTGCCGGCACCCTTAGCGTCCCCGGAAGTCAAGAGACCCAGTACTTC.

This clonotype was seen a few times. V usage is TRBV7-6 and J usage is TRBJ2-7; TRBD1 aligns across 9 bases. The CDR3 contains 14 residues. The germline V gene encodes CDR1 SGHVS and CDR2 FNYEAQ. The junction had 6 bases not matched to a gene; V was cut back by 5 bases and J by 4 bases. CDR3 sequence reads: CASSDGQGFYEQYF. The CDR3, as DNA: TGTGCCAGCAGCGATGGACAGGGGTTTTACGAGCAGTACTTC.

In its sample, this clonotype was seen a few times. This rearrangement joins TRBV12-3 or TRBV12-4 to TRBJ2-7; a weak D match, TRBD2 (7 bases). V was pared by 4 bases and J by 2 bases, with 15 bases between. The CDR3 spans 15 residues. CDR3 in amino acids: CASSSPRGGAYEQYF. DNA of the CDR3: TGTGCCAGCAGTTCCCCTCGAGGGGGGGCCTACGAGCAGTACTTC.

This chain joins TRBV12-3 or TRBV12-4 and TRBJ1-2; 7 bases map to TRBD1. The junction had 11 bases not matched to a gene; V was cut back by 3 bases and J by 7 bases. The CDR3 runs to 15 residues. CDR3 bases: TGTGCCAGCAGTTTTTCCGGGACAGCTAAACGTGGCTACACCTTC. Protein: CASSFSGTAKRGYTF.

The chain couples TRBV29-1 to TRBJ1-1; no definite D call. CDR3 length: 12 amino acids. In germline, CDR1 is SQVTM, CDR2 ANQGSEA. The V and J ends lost 8 bases and 1 base respectively, with 11 bases between them. The CDR3 loop is CSPGRENTEAFF. As DNA, the CDR3 is TGCAGCCCGGGGAGAGAGAACACTGAAGCTTTCTTT.

The rearrangement uses TRBV25-1 and TRBJ1-5; D gene unclear. The V end lost 2 bases, the J end lost 1 base, and 6 bases lay between the germline ends. The CDR3 is 14 residues long. Germline CDR1 MGHDK, CDR2 SYGVNS. The CDR3 DNA follows: TGTGCCAGCAGTGAAGAAGGGAGCAATCAGCCCCAGCATTTT. Protein: CASSEEGSNQPQHF.

The chain links TRBV27 to TRBJ2-5; TRBD2 matches 9 bases. Per the germline V gene, CDR1 is MNHEY and CDR2 is SMNVEV (reference sequence). This CDR3 has 16 residues. The J segment lost 2 bases and the V segment lost 1 base, leaving 5 bases of the junction unmatched. The CDR3 reads CASSLLAGAIQETQYF. The CDR3 coding sequence is TGTGCCAGCAGTTTATTAGCGGGGGCGATTCAAGAGACCCAGTACTTC.

This clonotype was detected many times. The J gene is TRBJ2-1, the V gene TRBV24-1; maybe TRBD2 (6 bases). Per germline, CDR1 KGHDR and CDR2 SFDVKD. This CDR3 has 18 residues. The V gene lost 1 base and the J gene lost 6 bases, with 21 bases spanning the gap. The CDR3 region is CATSDFQGQPGAGNEQFF. DNA for the CDR3: TGTGCCACCAGTGATTTTCAGGGTCAGCCGGGAGCGGGCAATGAGCAGTTCTTC.

The V gene is TRBV30, the J gene TRBJ2-3; D unresolved. V lost 5 bases and J 2 bases, leaving 5 bases between the germline ends. CDR1 is GTSNPN, CDR2 SVGIG, per germline (reference sequence). CDR3 length equals 11 residues. The CDR3 DNA is TGTGCCTGGGATTTCACAGATACGCAGTATTTT. Protein: CAWDFTDTQYF. Using reference TRBV30 and TRBJ2-3 for the parts outside the CDR3, the full variable domain is SQTIHQWPATLVQPVGSPLSLECTVEGTSNPNLYWYRQAAGRGLQLLFYSVGIGQISSEVPQNLSASRPQDRQFILSSKKLLLSDSGFYLCAWDFTDTQYFGPGTRLTVL.

In this sample, this clonotype turned up many times. V gene TRBV19 combines with J gene TRBJ2-1, with 11 bases lining up with TRBD2. Germline loops: CDR1 LNHDA, CDR2 SQIVND (reference sequence). V lost 5 bases to trimming and J lost 0 bases; unmatched junction nucleotides: 9. This CDR3 region has 18 residues. The CDR3 spells CASSPRGSGRASYNEQFF. CDR3 bases: TGTGCCAGTAGTCCCCGGGGTAGCGGGAGGGCCTCCTACAATGAGCAGTTCTTC.

This clonotype was detected ten times or more. J is TRBJ1-1 and V is TRBV5-6, with D hard to call. The CDR3 spans 12 residues. The germline V gene has CDR1 SGHDT and CDR2 YYEEEE. Trimming pared 0 bases from V and 8 bases from J, leaving 8 bases between. CDR3 region: CASSLGPREAFF. The CDR3 bases are TGTGCCAGCAGCTTGGGGCCTAGGGAAGCTTTCTTT. Complete variable domain (other parts from reference TRBV5-6 and TRBJ1-1): DAGVTQSPTHLIKTRGQQVTLRCSPKSGHDTVSWYQQALGQGPQFIFQYYEEEERQRGNFPDRFSGHQFPNYSSELNVNALLLGDSALYLCASSLGPREAFFGQGTRLTVV.

The V gene is TRBV11-2, the J gene TRBJ2-7; TRBD2 is a possible D gene (6 bases). Germline V gives CDR1 SGHAT, CDR2 FQNNGV. The CDR3 runs to 14 residues. V dropped 8 bases and J dropped 2 bases, with 16 bases sitting between them. The CDR3 loop is CASLSRGGTYEQYF. CDR3 coding DNA: TGTGCCAGCCTATCTAGGGGAGGAACCTACGAGCAGTACTTC.

This clonotype was found a few times. The rearrangement links TRBV12-3 or TRBV12-4 to TRBJ2-5; a weak D match, TRBD1 (5 bases). Trimming took 1 base from V and 2 from J, leaving 14 bases between them. The CDR3 totals 16 residues. The CDR3 spells CASSLVQGAGQETQYF. CDR3 sequence (DNA): TGTGCCAGCAGTTTAGTTCAAGGGGCAGGGCAAGAGACCCAGTACTTC.

In this sample, this clonotype turned up a few times. The chain employs TRBV28 and TRBJ1-5; weak D call: TRBD1 (5 bases). The CDR3 spans 16 residues. V lost 7 bases to trimming and J lost 2 bases, with 18 bases between them. Per germline, CDR1 MDHEN and CDR2 SYDVKM. CDR3 residues: CASNLHMGVGNQPQHF. CDR3 DNA: TGTGCCAGCAATCTTCACATGGGGGTTGGCAATCAGCCCCAGCATTTT.

The chain links TRBV9 to TRBJ2-2; no definite D call. This CDR3 is 13 amino acids long. V lost 4 bases and J 7 bases, leaving 11 bases between the germline ends. CDR1 and CDR2 (germline): SGDLS, YYNGEE. The CDR3 region has the DNA TGTGCCAGCAGCTCTGGGCCGGACGGGGAGCTGTTTTTT. It translates to CASSSGPDGELFF.

This clonotype was recorded many times. The CDR3 is CASSSPIEQTQYF. The DNA for the CDR3 is TGTGCCAGCAGCTCTCCCATCGAACAGACCCAGTACTTC. V and J are TRBV11-3 and TRBJ2-5; D is unresolved. Trimming cost V 4 bases and J 6 bases, with 12 bases left between them. This CDR3 spans 13 amino acids. In germline, CDR1 is SGHNT, CDR2 YENEEA.

This chain connects TRBV18 to TRBJ2-5; 8 nucleotides agree with TRBD1. CDR3 length: 14 amino acids. J was trimmed by 5 bases and V by 3 bases; bases with no gene match: 5. From germline, CDR1 is KGHSH and CDR2 LQKENI. This CDR3 reads CASSPQQGEETQYF. Written as DNA, the CDR3 is TGTGCCAGCTCACCGCAACAGGGGGAGGAGACCCAGTACTTC. Drawing the rest from reference TRBV18 and TRBJ2-5, the complete variable domain is NAGVMQNPRHLVRRRGQEARLRCSPMKGHSHVYWYRQLPEEGLKFMVYLQKENIIDESGMPKERFSAEFPKEGPSILRIQQVVRGDSAAYFCASSPQQGEETQYFGPGTRLLVL.

J is TRBJ2-7 and V is TRBV30; unclear D gene. The length of the CDR3 is 11 residues. V shed 0 bases and J shed 4 bases, with 4 bases lying between them. Germline CDR1 and CDR2: GTSNPN and SVGIG (reference sequence). CDR3: CAWSVSYEQYF. DNA of the CDR3: TGTGCCTGGAGTGTATCTTACGAGCAGTACTTC.

Many counts were recorded for this clonotype. The chain recombines TRBV5-5 with TRBJ2-3, with D unresolved. This CDR3 has 11 residues. V was pared by 2 bases and J by 4 bases, with 2 bases between. Germline V lookup: CDR1 SGHKS, CDR2 YYEKEE (reference sequence). The CDR3 protein is CASSFADTQYF. The DNA for the CDR3 is TGTGCCAGCAGCTTCGCAGATACGCAGTATTTT.

This clonotype occurred many times. This chain joins TRBV7-9 and TRBJ1-5, with 7 bases fitting TRBD1. J was trimmed by 7 bases and V by 0 bases; bases with no gene match: 9. The CDR3 contains 16 residues. CDR1 is SEHNR and CDR2 is FQNEAQ in the germline V gene (reference sequence). The DNA for the CDR3 is TGTGCCAGCAGCTTAGCGACAGGGAACGGGGCACAGCCCCAGCATTTT. Residues: CASSLATGNGAQPQHF.

This clonotype has just a few counts. V gene TRBV24-1 combines with J gene TRBJ2-2, with TRBD2 as a possible D gene (5 bases). The CDR3 runs to 16 residues. The V end lost 6 bases, the J end lost 7 bases, and 20 bases lay between the germline ends. From germline, CDR1 is KGHDR and CDR2 SFDVKD. CDR3: CATSISAFPRGGELFF. CDR3 coding DNA: TGTGCCACCAGTATCTCAGCCTTCCCCCGGGGCGGGGAGCTGTTTTTT.

This clonotype was picked up a small number of times. The chain recombines TRBV12-2 with TRBJ2-3; the listed D gene, TRBD1, was not tested against the DNA. TRBV12-2 is a pseudogene. The CDR3 runs to 14 residues. The CDR3 DNA follows: TGTGCAAGTCGCTCCCGGGACGAGGCAGATACGCAGTATTTT. Its protein product is CASRSRDEADTQYF.

As regards this clonotype: The germline gene is not matched at one end of the junction; a read error may be the cause. The V call is TRBV6-5, the J call TRBJ1-6, with 8 nucleotides matching TRBD1. Germline CDR1 is MNHEY and CDR2 is SVGAGI. This CDR3 is 15 amino acids long. CDR3 nucleotides: TGTGTCAGCAGTTACGGGACAGGCAGTAATTCACCCCTCCACTTT. Residues: CVSSYGTGSNSPLHF.

This clonotype was found a few times. The chain uses TRBV9 and TRBJ1-1; D gene uncertain. The CDR3 runs to 15 residues. Germline CDR1 is SGDLS and CDR2 is YYNGEE. With 0 bases removed from V and 1 base from J, the gap between germline ends came to 10 bases. CDR3 bases: TGTGCCAGCAGCGTAGTTCAGTCAGGGAACACTGAAGCTTTCTTT. This gives the protein CASSVVQSGNTEAFF.

This clonotype has a handful of counts. This chain uses TRBV15 with TRBJ1-4; D might be TRBD1 (6 bases). This CDR3 is built from 15 residues. Germline values: CDR1 LNHNV, CDR2 YYDKDF (reference sequence). V dropped 2 bases and J dropped 5 bases, with 12 bases sitting between them. For the CDR3, the DNA is TGTGCCACCAGCAGAAGGACAGCGGGGAATGAAAAACTGTTTTTT. Its translation is CATSRRTAGNEKLFF.

V is TRBV5-5 and J is TRBJ2-7, with D perhaps TRBD1 (6 bases). The germline V gene encodes CDR1 SGHKS and CDR2 YYEKEE (reference sequence). V shed 2 bases and J shed 2 bases, with 8 bases lying between them. CDR3 size: 13 residues. The CDR3 sequence: CASSLGTPYEQYF. In DNA form, the CDR3 reads TGTGCCAGCAGCTTAGGGACACCCTACGAGCAGTACTTC.

This clonotype has only a few counts. The J gene is TRBJ1-3, the V gene TRBV10-3; D not certain. There are 14 residues in the CDR3. Germline assignment: CDR1 ENHRY and CDR2 SYGVKD. The CDR3 loop is CASQGTTRGNTIYF. CDR3 in DNA: TGTGCGTCCCAAGGCACGACTCGTGGAAACACCATATATTTT.